In its sample, the clone carrying this T cell receptor beta chain was seen a few times. This CDR3 comprises 16 residues. The V and J ends lost 6 bases and 2 bases, in that order; junction bases with no gene match: 9. Germline V gives CDR1 KGHSH, CDR2 LQKENI. Each CDR3 protein gets one entry after TCRdb re-called the RT-PCR reads with MiXCR. The data hold fewer than 800,000 distinct CDR3 sequences, with 14% observed a single time. The clonotype originates from a female donor in good health, serving as a healthy control. The gene calls are TRBV18 and TRBJ1-1, with 10 positions matching TRBD1. The sequenced material came from memory CD4+ T cells from blood. CDR3 in DNA: TGTGCCAGCTCGCACGGACAGGGGGGTCTCAACACTGAAGCTTTCTTT. Translated, it gives CASSHGQGGLNTEAFF. The full variable domain, with the rest looked up from reference TRBV18 and TRBJ1-1, is NAGVMQNPRHLVRRRGQEARLRCSPMKGHSHVYWYRQLPEEGLKFMVYLQKENIIDESGMPKERFSAEFPKEGPSILRIQQVVRGDSAAYFCASSHGQGGLNTEAFFGQGTRLTVV.